This T cell receptor (beta chain) was documented in a study of T cell responses to AZD1222 COVID-19 vaccine. Points from the study as a whole: The donor group comprised mostly white British people and more females; the analysis possibly underestimated clonal diversity. After the peak T cell response, and only then, were repertoires sampled. Targets within unmutated variant regions were reportedly found for nearly half of spike-specific TCRs.

Repertoires were generated with immunoSEQ multiplex PCR, while TCRdb's copy carries only in-frame clones and drops some. The table lists tens of thousands of clones, 86% of them singletons. The table lists this clone with a few counts. Its antigen is not known. With 4 bases clipped from V and 0 bases from J, the junction kept 8 bases outside the gene matches. CDR3 length: 17 amino acids. In germline, CDR1 is SEHNR, CDR2 FQNEAQ (reference sequence). The receptor's source is an adult who received the AZD1222 COVID-19 vaccine. The sequences come from peripheral blood, collected 28 days after the second AZD1222 dose. The chain couples TRBV7-9 to TRBJ2-4; TRBD1 agrees at 8 bases. CDR3 loop: CASSSPRQGIAKNIQYF. Here the CDR3 DNA reads TGTGCCAGCAGCTCCCCTCGACAGGGGATAGCCAAAAACATTCAGTACTTC.